This entry is about one TCR beta chain. These data originate in a study of patients and donors after allogeneic stem cell transplantation. This CDR3 is 14 amino acids long. Germline CDR1 reads SEHNR; CDR2 reads FQNEAQ (reference sequence). V shed 5 bases, J shed 5 bases, and the junction held 8 bases outside the gene matches. TCRdb re-called the RT-PCR reads with MiXCR, one entry per CDR3 protein. The sample has approximately 220,000 distinct CDR3 sequences, less than 50% seen once. The sequence was collected from a human donor who was either an allogeneic HSCT recipient or a stem cell or donor lymphocyte infusion donor (not recorded which). It is not recorded whose cells these are; they may come from a transplant donor. The specimen sequenced was blood, either unsorted or a sorted T cell fraction (not recorded which). This sequence joins TRBV7-9 and TRBJ2-7, with 8 bases matching TRBD1. The CDR3 sequence: CASSAGQGADEQYF. The DNA for the CDR3 is TGTGCCAGCAGCGCTGGGCAGGGGGCGGACGAGCAGTACTTC.